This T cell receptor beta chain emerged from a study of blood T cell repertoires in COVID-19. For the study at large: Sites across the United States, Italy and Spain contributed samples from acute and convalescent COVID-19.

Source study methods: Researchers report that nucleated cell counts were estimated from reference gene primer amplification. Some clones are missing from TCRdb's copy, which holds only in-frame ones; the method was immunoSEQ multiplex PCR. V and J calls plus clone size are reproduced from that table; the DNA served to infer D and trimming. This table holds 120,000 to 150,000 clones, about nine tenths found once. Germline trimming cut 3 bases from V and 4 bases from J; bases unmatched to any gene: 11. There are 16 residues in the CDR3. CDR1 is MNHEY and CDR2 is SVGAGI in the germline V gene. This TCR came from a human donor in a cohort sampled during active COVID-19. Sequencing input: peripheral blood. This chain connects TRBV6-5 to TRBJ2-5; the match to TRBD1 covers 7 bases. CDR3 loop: CASSYSGQPTSETQYF. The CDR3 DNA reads TGTGCCAGCAGTTATTCGGGACAGCCTACTTCAGAGACCCAGTACTTC.